This T cell receptor beta chain was profiled in a study of T cell responses to AZD1222 COVID-19 vaccine. Study-wide background: Researchers grouped second doses given at about 4 or about 12 weeks into one pool.

Germline values: CDR1 MDHEN, CDR2 SYDVKM. The V and J ends lost 4 bases and 2 bases respectively, with 15 bases between them. There are 16 residues in the CDR3. TCRdb's table, derived via immunoSEQ multiplex PCR, lists solely in-frame clones and lacks some. The sample consists of some 96,000 clones, 88% of them appearing once. In regard to this clone: Antigen: not known.

Study results and limitations: Reportedly, nearly half the spike-specific TCRs target unmutated variant regions. It was only a handful of AZD1222 recipients who were seropositive at baseline.

This receptor was taken from an adult in good health. The sample in question was peripheral blood, obtained on day 0 of AZD1222 vaccination. This chain connects TRBV28 to TRBJ2-1; possible D gene TRBD1, 6 bases. The CDR3 sequence: CASSSQGERTYNEQFF. The DNA for the CDR3 is TGTGCCAGCAGTTCACAGGGTGAGAGGACCTACAATGAGCAGTTCTTC.